The 28 T cell receptor beta chains given below trace back to one sample, sequenced in a study of spatial heterogeneity in lung cancer. Documented time point: sample taken at primary tumor resection. No antigens are known for them. The study, taken as a whole, reports: In tumors, expanded intratumoral alpha and beta TCR counts tracked mutation counts.

TCRdb re-called the 5' RACE reads through MiXCR, storing one row per CDR3 protein. The repertoire holds over 7,500 distinct CDR3 sequences, 2.5% to 3.5% seen once, with approximately 15% in the top ten. The sequencing used lung tumor tissue, collected at surgery. The receptors shown here come from a male donor with early-stage non-small cell lung cancer.

This clonotype was recorded many times. This chain links TRBV29-1 with TRBJ2-1, with 7 bases identical to TRBD1. Germline CDR1 reads SQVTM; CDR2 reads ANQGSEA. The CDR3 extends over 12 amino acids. J lost 7 bases, V lost 7 bases, and 7 bases had no gene match. CDR3 sequence reads: CSAYDRANEQFF. The CDR3 nucleotides read TGCAGCGCCTACGACAGGGCTAATGAGCAGTTCTTC.

This clonotype was picked up many times. This chain connects TRBV7-6 to TRBJ2-5, with D unresolved. The CDR3 length is 11 residues. Deletions cut 6 bases from V and 3 bases from J, with 5 bases between. CDR1 SGHVS and CDR2 FNYEAQ come from the germline V gene. CDR3 amino acids: CASSIKETQYF. Here the CDR3 DNA reads TGTGCCAGCAGTATAAAAGAGACCCAGTACTTC.

This clonotype showed up many times. The chain uses TRBV12-3 or TRBV12-4 and TRBJ2-3; no firm D call. Trimming removed 1 base from V and 0 bases from J, with 11 bases in between. The CDR3 runs 16 residues. The CDR3 DNA sequence: TGTGCCAGCAGTTTAGAAGCCGTTATTAGCACAGATACGCAGTATTTT. Translated: CASSLEAVISTDTQYF.

This clonotype was seen ten or more times. V gene TRBV7-6 combines with J gene TRBJ1-5; possible D gene TRBD1, 5 bases. V shed 1 base and J shed 9 bases, with 10 bases lying between them. Germline V CDR1 and CDR2: SGHVS, FNYEAQ. This CDR3 region has 13 residues. The CDR3 DNA sequence: TGTGCCAGCAGCTTAGGACAGACCCGGCCCCAGCATTTT. Translated: CASSLGQTRPQHF. Variable domain in full (rest from reference TRBV7-6 and TRBJ1-5): GAGVSQSPRYKVTKRGQDVALRCDPISGHVSLYWYRQALGQGPEFLTYFNYEAQQDKSGLPNDRFSAERPEGSISTLTIQRTEQRDSAMYRCASSLGQTRPQHFGDGTRLSIL.

This clonotype is termed medium-sized. The rearrangement links TRBV6-5 to TRBJ2-6; tentatively, D is TRBD1 or TRBD2 (6 bases each). Germline CDR1 and CDR2: MNHEY and SVGAGI. CDR3 length equals 17 residues. V lost 6 bases and J 0 bases, leaving 15 bases between the germline ends. The CDR3 spells CASRGGSGASGANVLTF. For the CDR3, the DNA is TGTGCCAGCAGAGGGGGGTCTGGGGCCTCTGGGGCCAACGTCCTGACTTTC.

In this sample, this clonotype is medium-sized. The chain is built from TRBV20-1 and TRBJ2-3, with 8 bases that match TRBD2. Germline V gene lookup returns CDR1 DFQATT and CDR2 SNEGSKA (reference sequence). With V trimmed by 6 bases and J by 4 bases, 12 bases remained unmatched. The CDR3 extends over 15 amino acids. In DNA form, the CDR3 reads TGCAGTGCCAATAGGCCCGGGGGGGCCCCAGATACGCAGTATTTT. Its translation: CSANRPGGAPDTQYF.

This clonotype appeared many times. This chain joins TRBV6-5 and TRBJ1-1; no definite D call. The germline V gene has CDR1 MNHEY and CDR2 SVGAGI. V was pared by 4 bases and J by 3 bases, with 3 bases between. The CDR3 has 11 amino acids. CDR3 region: CASSSDTEAFF. The CDR3 coding sequence is TGTGCCAGCAGTTCGGACACTGAAGCTTTCTTT.

In this sample, this clonotype turned up many times. The rearrangement joins TRBV12-3 or TRBV12-4 to TRBJ1-1; tentatively, D is TRBD1 (6 bases). CDR3 length equals 14 residues. Trimming left V 7 bases short and J 2 bases short, with 14 bases between. CDR3 nucleotides: TGTGCCAGCATCTCTAGGGGGGAAAACACTGAAGCTTTCTTT. Amino acids: CASISRGENTEAFF.

At least ten counts were recorded for this clonotype. This rearrangement joins TRBV6-6 to TRBJ2-3, with D possibly TRBD2 on 7 matching bases. The germline CDR1 and CDR2 sequences are MNHNY and SVGAGI (reference sequence). This CDR3 has 16 amino acids. V lost 7 bases and J lost 4, with 21 bases in between. In DNA, the CDR3 is TGTGCCAGCACCCCCGGAGGGGGGGCGATCGCAGATACGCAGTATTTT. Translated, it gives CASTPGGGAIADTQYF.

This clonotype was observed many times. The chain carries TRBV7-2 and TRBJ2-5; tentatively, D is TRBD1 (6 bases). Trimming removed 3 bases from V and 2 bases from J, with 10 bases in between. This CDR3 contains 14 residues. The germline V gene has CDR1 SGHTA and CDR2 FQGNSA. The DNA for the CDR3 is TGTGCCAGCAGCTTTTTGACAGGACAAGAGACCCAGTACTTC. This sequence encodes CASSFLTGQETQYF. The full variable domain, rest sourced from reference TRBV7-2 and TRBJ2-5, is GAGVSQSPSNKVTEKGKDVELRCDPISGHTALYWYRQSLGQGLEFLIYFQGNSAPDKSGLPSDRFSAERTGGSVSTLTIQRTQQEDSAVYLCASSFLTGQETQYFGPGTRLLVL.

This clonotype was found many times. The V gene is TRBV20-1, the J gene TRBJ1-4; D unclear. Germline V gene data show CDR1 as DFQATT and CDR2 as SNEGSKA (reference sequence). The CDR3 is 13 amino acids. The germline V and J ends were trimmed by 6 bases and 8 bases, with 16 bases remaining between them. DNA of the CDR3: TGCAGTGCCAGTCCCCAGAGAGAAGAAAAACTGTTTTTT. This encodes CSASPQREEKLFF.

This clonotype was detected many times. V gene TRBV19 combines with J gene TRBJ2-1; 7 bases match TRBD2. This CDR3 has 17 amino acids. Germline CDR1 and CDR2: LNHDA and SQIVND (reference sequence). V lost 4 bases to trimming and J lost 7 bases; unmatched junction nucleotides: 16. In nucleotides, the CDR3 is TGTGCCAGTAGTAATAGCGACACTAGCGCGTCCAAGAATGAGCAGTTCTTC. Amino acids: CASSNSDTSASKNEQFF.

This clonotype was picked up many times. The genes are TRBV15 and TRBJ2-4; weak D call: TRBD2 (5 bases). Trimming left V 0 bases short and J 0 bases short, with 18 bases between. The CDR3 is 19 residues long. The germline gives CDR1 LNHNV, CDR2 YYDKDF (reference sequence). In DNA form, the CDR3 reads TGTGCCACCAGCAGAGATAATAGGGAGCGCATACTAGCCAAAAACATTCAGTACTTC. This codes for CATSRDNRERILAKNIQYF.

This clonotype appeared many times. The chain carries TRBV27 and TRBJ1-6, with D maybe TRBD1 (5 bases). This CDR3 is built from 16 residues. CDR1 and CDR2 (germline): MNHEY, SMNVEV (reference sequence). V was trimmed by 3 bases and J by 9 bases, leaving 18 bases between them. CDR3 coding DNA: TGTGCCAGCAGTTTGTACCAGGGAGAGTTGAGTTCACCCCTCCACTTT. Amino acid sequence: CASSLYQGELSSPLHF.

The sample holds many counts of this clonotype. V and J are TRBV4-3 and TRBJ1-1, with 10 bases matching TRBD1. The CDR3 sequence is 15 residues long. CDR1 is LGHNA and CDR2 is YSLEER in the germline V gene. Trimming cost V 1 base and J 5 bases; bases outside gene matches: 4. Written as DNA, the CDR3 is TGCGCCAGCAGCCAAGCGACAGGGGGCCGGACTGAAGCTTTCTTT. Amino acids: CASSQATGGRTEAFF.

CDR3 coding DNA: TGTGCCAGCAGTTCGATCGGGACAGGACTCTACGAGCAGTACTTC. Protein: CASSSIGTGLYEQYF. The J gene is TRBJ2-7, the V gene TRBV6-5; TRBD1 agrees at 8 bases. Germline V gives CDR1 MNHEY, CDR2 SVGAGI. There are 15 residues in the CDR3. The J segment lost 3 bases and the V segment lost 4 bases, leaving 8 bases of the junction unmatched.

This clonotype is deemed hyperexpanded (1% or more). The rearrangement links TRBV27 to TRBJ2-1, with unresolved D. The V gene's germline CDR1 is MNHEY and CDR2 SMNVEV (reference sequence). This CDR3 is 13 amino acids long. Trimming left V 6 bases short and J 4 bases short, with 10 bases between. CDR3 sequence (DNA): TGTGCCAGCAGCTCCCCTACTTACAATGAGCAGTTCTTC. Residues: CASSSPTYNEQFF.

This clonotype was detected ten times or more. This rearrangement joins TRBV5-1 to TRBJ2-3, with D uncertain. This CDR3 has 14 amino acids. Germline V gene lookup returns CDR1 SGHRS and CDR2 YFSETQ. Between the trimmed V and J ends, which lost 0 bases and 5 bases, there was a span of 10 bases. CDR3 coding DNA: TGCGCCAGCAGCTTGGTCCGGGTACAAGATACGCAGTATTTT. As protein: CASSLVRVQDTQYF.

There are many counts of this clonotype. The CDR3 sequence is CASRPQGVGSETQYF. The DNA of the CDR3 is TGTGCCAGCAGACCGCAGGGAGTTGGTTCGGAGACCCAGTACTTC. The chain uses TRBV6-6 and TRBJ2-5; D possibly uses TRBD1 or TRBD2 (5 bases each). CDR3 length: 15 residues. V dropped 6 bases and J dropped 5 bases, with 19 bases sitting between them. Germline lookup yields CDR1 MNHNY and CDR2 SVGAGI (reference sequence).

This clonotype was detected ten times or more. This chain joins TRBV12-3 or TRBV12-4 and TRBJ2-3, with 10 bases that match TRBD2. The CDR3 extends over 15 amino acids. The ends lost 6 bases at V and 2 bases at J; junction bases unmatched: 5. CDR3 nucleotide sequence: TGTGCCAGCAGAGGACTAGCGGAGTACACAGATACGCAGTATTTT. Encoded protein: CASRGLAEYTDTQYF.

This clonotype was counted ten times or more. The gene calls are TRBV5-1 and TRBJ2-7; D could derive from TRBD1 or TRBD2 (5 bases each). Trimming cost V 0 bases and J 0 bases, with 13 bases left between them. Germline CDR1 is SGHRS and CDR2 is YFSETQ. The CDR3 is 16 residues long. CDR3 DNA sequence: TGCGCCAGCAGCTTGGACGGGGCGGGCAGCTCCTACGAGCAGTACTTC. Translated: CASSLDGAGSSYEQYF.

This clonotype was detected many times. The V call is TRBV20-1, the J call TRBJ2-5; possibly TRBD2 for D (7 bases). The CDR3 covers 18 residues. CDR1 DFQATT and CDR2 SNEGSKA come from the germline V gene (reference sequence). The V gene lost 0 bases and the J gene lost 0 bases, with 20 bases spanning the gap. The CDR3 nucleotides read TGCAGTGCTAGAGATAAGGGGGGTACTAGCGCGTACCAAGAGACCCAGTACTTC. Its translation: CSARDKGGTSAYQETQYF.

This clonotype was seen at least ten times. The rearrangement links TRBV19 to TRBJ2-5; tentative D call: TRBD2 (5 bases). This CDR3 is built from 14 residues. V lost 10 bases, J lost 1 base, and 16 bases lay in between. The germline V gene encodes CDR1 LNHDA and CDR2 SQIVND (reference sequence). CDR3 sequence: CATSLRLFQETQYF. The CDR3 region has the DNA TGTGCCACCAGCCTTAGACTATTCCAAGAGACCCAGTACTTC. The whole variable domain, remainder taken from reference TRBV19 and TRBJ2-5, is DGGITQSPKYLFRKEGQNVTLSCEQNLNHDAMYWYRQDPGQGLRLIYYSQIVNDFQKGDIAEGYSVSREKKESFPLTVTSAQKNPTAFYLCATSLRLFQETQYFGPGTRLLVL.

As to this clonotype: One base away lies a much larger clone, so this may be a sequencing read error. This chain links TRBV28 with TRBJ1-2, with 7 bases matching TRBD1. This CDR3 region has 11 residues. The germline V gene encodes CDR1 MDHEN and CDR2 SYDVKM. This CDR3 is CVILGQEGYTF. CDR3 DNA: TGTGTCATCTTAGGACAGGAGGGCTACACCTTC.

This clonotype appeared many times. The chain is built from TRBV9 and TRBJ2-2; 9 bases line up with TRBD1. CDR3 length equals 14 residues. The V gene end was trimmed by 4 bases and the J gene end by 5 bases; junction bases not matched to a gene: 3. Per germline, CDR1 SGDLS and CDR2 YYNGEE. CDR3 nucleotide sequence: TGTGCCAGCAGCATGGGACAGGGTACCGGGGAGCTGTTTTTT. This codes for CASSMGQGTGELFF. The variable domain in full, completed from reference TRBV9 and TRBJ2-2, reads DSGVTQTPKHLITATGQRVTLRCSPRSGDLSVYWYQQSLDQGLQFLIQYYNGEERAKGNILERFSAQQFPDLHSELNLSSLELGDSALYFCASSMGQGTGELFFGEGSRLTVL.

Relative to its sample, this clonotype is medium-sized. The chain is built from TRBV6-2 or TRBV6-3 and TRBJ2-1; weak D call: TRBD1 (6 bases). The V end lost 6 bases, the J end lost 0 bases, and 15 bases lay between the germline ends. The CDR3 length is 16 residues. Germline CDR1 MNHEY, CDR2 SVGEGT. CDR3 residues: CASSHTGQSSYNEQFF. CDR3 bases: TGTGCCAGCAGCCATACGGGACAAAGCTCCTACAATGAGCAGTTCTTC.

V usage is TRBV7-9 and J usage is TRBJ2-1; TRBD2 matches 7 bases. This CDR3 is 15 amino acids long. Germline V CDR1 and CDR2: SEHNR, FQNEAQ (reference sequence). The CDR3 DNA follows: TGTGAAAGAAGCTTAGGCGGGGGTTACGGAAATGAGCAGTTCTTC. Protein product: CERSLGGGYGNEQFF. Full variable domain (missing parts from reference TRBV7-9 and TRBJ2-1): DTGVSQNPRHKITKRGQNVTFRCDPISEHNRLYWYRQTLGQGPEFLTYFQNEAQLEKSRLLSDRFSAERPKGSFSTLEIQRTEQGDSAMYLCERSLGGGYGNEQFFGPGTRLTVL.

Judged by abundance, this clonotype is medium-sized (0.01 to 0.1%). The rearrangement uses TRBV18 and TRBJ2-7; 14 nucleotides agree with TRBD2. The CDR3 contains 19 residues. V gave up 4 bases and J gave up 0 bases; unmatched junction bases: 11. Germline assignment: CDR1 KGHSH and CDR2 LQKENI. This chain's CDR3 is CASSLTRTSGGRSSYEQYF. The CDR3 DNA is TGTGCCAGCTCACTCACGAGGACTAGCGGGGGGCGGAGCTCCTACGAGCAGTACTTC.